This TCR beta chain was identified during a study of blood T cells in healthy people across ages. Across the study: About one barcoded beta molecule per two T cells came from capture by template switching. Study outcomes and limitations: Estimates of total diversity, which came from one million sequenced T cells, were considered to be underestimates.

PCR was performed a second time for about 7 to 11 cycles using a sample-barcoded 5' primer and a J-beta primer mix. Every cDNA molecule carried a tag from a template-switch adaptor bearing 12 random nucleotides. MiXCR, applied by TCRdb to the 5' RACE reads, yields one record per CDR3 protein. This table holds hundreds of thousands of distinct CDR3 sequences, about 53% found once. J lost 4 bases, V lost 5 bases, and 6 bases had no gene match. The CDR3 totals 14 residues. Looked up from germline, CDR1 is ENHRY and CDR2 is SYGVKD. A note on this clonotype: Its antigen is not identified.

The chain links TRBV10-3 to TRBJ2-5; 8 bases line up with TRBD2. This TCR derives from a man in his sixties in good health. Specimen: blood. The CDR3 DNA reads TGTGCCATCAGTATCGGGGGGGCCCTAGAGACCCAGTACTTC. It yields the protein CAISIGGALETQYF.